The rows below give T cell receptor beta chains drawn from one sample of a study of blood T cells in healthy people across ages. Each CDR3 protein is one row after TCRdb ran MiXCR on the 5' RACE reads. This sample yields 1.5 million to 2 million distinct CDR3 sequences, of which roughly 30% are seen a single time; 7.7% belongs to the top ten. Material: blood. These receptors were obtained from a woman aged 30 to 39 in good health. CDR3s include the opening cysteine and the closing phenylalanine or tryptophan. The D gene is left open where the match is weak. Size values are once, few and many counts, or a class for expanded clones, and some rows have none.

CDR3aa	CDR3nt	d_gene	v_gene	j_gene	abundance
CASSTSGGDEQFF	TGTGCCAGCTCGACCTCTGGTGGAGATGAGCAGTTCTTC	.	TRBV2	TRBJ2-1	few
CASRSQPSLPGDAFF	TGTGCCAGCAGGAGCCAACCTAGTCTCCCGGGCGACGCTTTCTTT	.	TRBV12-3/TRBV12-4	TRBJ1-1	.
CATGSGMGTETQYF	TGTGCCACCGGGAGCGGGATGGGAACAGAGACCCAGTACTTC	TRBD2	TRBV7-2	TRBJ2-5	few
CASSLALAGLYEQYF	TGTGCCAGCAGCTTAGCTCTAGCGGGACTATACGAGCAGTACTTC	TRBD2	TRBV7-2	TRBJ2-7	many
CSATGLAIETQYF	TGCAGTGCGACGGGACTAGCAATAGAGACCCAGTACTTC	TRBD2	TRBV20-1	TRBJ2-5	many
CASSLTGGRAKNIQYF	TGTGCCAGCAGTTTAACAGGTGGTCGGGCCAAAAACATTCAGTACTTC	.	TRBV27	TRBJ2-4	many
CASRADRASYTF	TGTGCCAGCAGAGCAGACAGGGCGAGCTACACCTTC	TRBD1	TRBV9	TRBJ1-2	.
CSVIADRFLSYNEQFF	TGCAGCGTTATAGCGGATAGATTTCTCTCCTACAATGAGCAGTTCTTC	.	TRBV29-1	TRBJ2-1	few
CSVETGGGQPQHF	TGCAGCGTTGAGACAGGGGGCGGGCAGCCCCAGCATTTT	TRBD1	TRBV29-1	TRBJ1-5	.
CASSTPGGLAGGTGANVLTF	TGTGCCAGCAGCACACCCGGCGGGCTAGCGGGAGGGACTGGGGCCAACGTCCTGACTTTC	TRBD2	TRBV6-1	TRBJ2-6	few
CASSPGGTMNTEAFF	TGTGCCAGCAGCCCAGGGGGCACCATGAACACTGAAGCTTTCTTT	TRBD1	TRBV6-6	TRBJ1-1	few
CSAKSGQPGRTQYF	TGCAGTGCTAAATCCGGACAGCCCGGTAGGACCCAGTACTTC	.	TRBV20-1	TRBJ2-5	.
CASSEQGSYNSPLHF	TGTGCCAGCAGTGAACAGGGCTCCTATAATTCACCCCTCCACTTT	.	TRBV12-3/TRBV12-4	TRBJ1-6	.
CASSQTGGVYGYTF	TGCGCCAGCAGCCAGACAGGGGGCGTCTATGGCTACACCTTC	TRBD1	TRBV4-3	TRBJ1-2	.
CASSDGLPTDTQYF	TGTGCCAGCAGTGATGGACTCCCCACAGATACGCAGTATTTT	.	TRBV2	TRBJ2-3	.
CSVVGMNTEAFF	TGCAGCGTTGTTGGCATGAACACTGAAGCTTTCTTT	.	TRBV29-1	TRBJ1-1	.
CASSEGSRIDEQFF	TGTGCCAGCAGTGAGGGCTCTCGGATAGATGAGCAGTTCTTC	.	TRBV7-3	TRBJ2-1	many
CSASRLDGYTF	TGCAGTGCTAGTCGGCTGGATGGCTACACCTTC	.	TRBV20-1	TRBJ1-2	.
CASSSETQYF	TGTGCCAGCAGTTCGGAGACCCAGTACTTC	.	TRBV12-3/TRBV12-4	TRBJ2-5	many
CASSEAGDEQYF	TGTGCCAGCAGCGAAGCGGGGGACGAGCAGTACTTC	TRBD2	TRBV6-1	TRBJ2-7	many
CASSLGDRGWEEQFF	TGTGCCAGCAGTTTAGGGGACAGGGGGTGGGAGGAGCAGTTCTTC	TRBD1	TRBV27	TRBJ2-1	few
CASSRDWNTDTQYF	TGTGCCAGCAGCCGTGACTGGAACACAGATACGCAGTATTTT	.	TRBV7-2	TRBJ2-3	.
CASSPQAGVYNEQFF	TGTGCCAGCAGTCCACAAGCGGGCGTGTACAATGAGCAGTTCTTC	.	TRBV6-6	TRBJ2-1	many
CASGSGGASYGYTF	TGTGCCAGCGGATCCGGAGGGGCGAGCTATGGCTACACCTTC	.	TRBV6-2/TRBV6-3	TRBJ1-2	few
CASRERGSKNIQYF	TGTGCCAGCAGGGAGAGAGGGTCGAAAAACATTCAGTACTTC	.	TRBV12-3/TRBV12-4	TRBJ2-4	.
CATSDDRVNEQFF	TGTGCCACCAGTGATGACAGGGTCAATGAGCAGTTCTTC	TRBD1	TRBV24-1	TRBJ2-1	many
CSARTDIYGYTF	TGCAGTGCAAGGACAGATATCTATGGCTACACCTTC	.	TRBV20-1	TRBJ1-2	many
CAISDSPRSSYNEQFF	TGTGCCATCAGTGATTCTCCCAGGAGCTCCTACAATGAGCAGTTCTTC	.	TRBV10-3	TRBJ2-1	.
CATSRDGTDGYTF	TGTGCCACCAGCAGAGATGGGACAGATGGCTACACCTTC	TRBD1	TRBV15	TRBJ1-2	few
CASSLYGSPAGYTF	TGTGCCAGCAGCTTGTACGGGTCCCCCGCTGGCTACACCTTC	.	TRBV5-6	TRBJ1-2	many
CASSSPYGTDTQYF	TGTGCCAGCAGTTCTCCTTATGGCACAGATACGCAGTATTTT	.	TRBV6-5	TRBJ2-3	few
CASSESGGDNQPQHF	TGCGCCAGCAGTGAGTCCGGGGGGGACAATCAGCCCCAGCATTTT	.	TRBV10-2	TRBJ1-5	few
CSVGNGVGSEAFF	TGCAGCGTTGGTAATGGTGTGGGGAGTGAGGCTTTCTTT	.	TRBV29-1	TRBJ1-1	few
CSAREDGQRYTDTQYF	TGCAGTGCTAGGGAGGACGGCCAACGGTACACAGATACGCAGTATTTT	.	TRBV20-1	TRBJ2-3	.
CATSRMREANEQFF	TGTGCCACCAGCAGAATGAGGGAGGCCAATGAGCAGTTCTTC	.	TRBV15	TRBJ2-1	.
CATSGRGALRGNEQFF	TGTGCCACCAGCGGTCGCGGGGCCTTAAGAGGCAATGAGCAGTTCTTC	.	TRBV15	TRBJ2-1	many
CASSFGTDLSGANVLTF	TGTGCCAGCAGCTTCGGGACAGATCTCTCTGGGGCCAACGTCCTGACTTTC	TRBD1	TRBV7-2	TRBJ2-6	.
CASSQAGTLSYEQYF	TGTGCCAGCAGCCAAGCCGGGACCCTTTCCTACGAGCAGTACTTC	.	TRBV3-1	TRBJ2-7	.
CASGLGDQPQHF	TGTGCCAGCGGCCTGGGGGATCAGCCCCAGCATTTT	.	TRBV12-3/TRBV12-4	TRBJ1-5	many
CATSDFLTSGGIEQFF	TGTGCCACCAGTGATTTTTTAACTAGCGGGGGAATTGAGCAGTTCTTC	TRBD2	TRBV24-1	TRBJ2-1	.
CASRDKALSLAKNIQYF	TGTGCCAGCAGGGACAAGGCCCTCTCCTTAGCCAAAAACATTCAGTACTTC	.	TRBV6-6	TRBJ2-4	.
CASSRDSGGGAVGEQFF	TGTGCCAGCAGCCGAGATTCTGGCGGGGGGGCAGTGGGTGAGCAGTTCTTC	TRBD2	TRBV7-3	TRBJ2-1	few
CASSLGPSSGAVTDTQYF	TGTGCCAGCAGCTTGGGCCCCTCATCGGGGGCCGTCACAGATACGCAGTATTTT	.	TRBV5-5	TRBJ2-3	.
CASSPLGKGGYTF	TGTGCCAGCAGCCCACTGGGAAAAGGTGGCTACACCTTC	.	TRBV27	TRBJ1-2	.
CSARGQGVYGYTF	TGCAGTGCGCGGGGACAGGGAGTCTATGGCTACACCTTC	TRBD1	TRBV20-1	TRBJ1-2	few